This record concerns one T cell receptor beta chain sequence. CD45RO-negative cells were positively selected for CCR7, leaving out terminally differentiated effector memory CD45RA+ cells. CDR3 size: 14 residues. Germline V gene sequence: CDR1 MNHEY, CDR2 SMNVEV (reference sequence). The germline V and J ends were trimmed by 8 bases and 6 bases, with 17 bases remaining between them. These data belong to a study of shared clonotypes between healthy human individuals. Profiling relied on immunoSEQ multiplex PCR, and the TCRdb table lists in-frame clones only, not all of them. The sample has more than 550,000 clones, under 95% seen once.

This rearrangement joins TRBV27 to TRBJ1-5, with D possibly being TRBD1 (5 bases). This TCR came from a young man in good health. The sequenced sample consisted of naive CD8+ T cells sorted from blood. CDR3 DNA sequence: TGTGCCAGCCGAGGGGATTCCGGAGGTCAGCCCCAGCATTTT. Translated: CASRGDSGGQPQHF.